Included here is one TCR beta chain sequence, with context. Germline CDR1 and CDR2: SGHRS and YFSETQ. Trimming stripped 7 bases from V and 6 bases from J, with 17 bases between. This CDR3 has 14 residues. The sample originates from a study of cytomegalovirus exposure and HLA in healthy donors. PCR involved 60 Vbeta and 13 Jbeta primers. Repertoires were generated with immunoSEQ multiplex PCR, while TCRdb's copy carries only in-frame clones and drops some. Counted here are 55,000 to 75,000 clones, almost 70% occurring once; the ten biggest clones make up about a sixth. The chain links TRBV5-1 to TRBJ1-5; D remains ambiguous. This receptor was taken from a man aged 40-49 years in good health and CMV-seropositive. The sequenced sample consisted of PBMCs. The CDR3 DNA sequence: TGCGCCAGCCTCAACCCCGGGGTTCGTCAGCCCCAGCATTTT. Its protein is CASLNPGVRQPQHF.